These 3 T cell receptor delta chains were all obtained from the same sample, sequenced in a study of delta chains in infants with herpesvirus infections. Reverse transcription of PBMC RNA used primers specific for the gamma and delta chains. TCRdb reanalysed the RT-PCR reads via CATT. Counted here are fewer than 450 delta-chain clones, less than 15% occurring once; the ten biggest clones make up approximately 17%. Sequenced here: peripheral blood, sampled at time point 1 of longitudinal follow-up. All receptors come from a human donor who was a Ugandan infant, either HIV-exposed or HIV-unexposed (not recorded which).

With respect to this clone: A much larger clone lies one base from this, so it may be a read error. The V gene is TRDV1, the J gene TRDJ4; 10 nucleotides agree with TRDD3. V lost 2 bases to trimming and J lost 1 base; unmatched junction nucleotides: 16. This CDR3 has 19 residues. From germline, CDR1 is TSWWSYY and CDR2 QGS. The CDR3 DNA sequence: TGTGCTCTTGGGGAATCGCTTTTACCGAAATGGGGGATACTCAGACCCCTGATCTTT. Translated, it gives CALGESLLPKWGILRPLIF.

This clone was seen a handful of times. With a far larger clone one base away, a read error is the likely cause. The same CDR3 can be traced to other DNA sequences in this sample. The chain has TRDV1 and TRDJ1, with no clear D. V lost 6 bases, J lost 10 bases, and 27 bases lay in between. Per the germline V gene, CDR1 is TSWWSYY and CDR2 is QGS. This CDR3 comprises 16 residues. The CDR3 loop reads CALGAFQIFPAKGLIF. CDR3 DNA sequence: TGTGCTCTTGGAGCTTTTCAGATTTTTCCCGCGAAGGGACTCATCTTT.

Judged by abundance, this clone is large (0.1 to 1%). The rearrangement links TRDV1 to TRDJ1, with TRDD3 matching 8 bases. The CDR3 loop spans 18 amino acids. Trimming cost V 3 bases and J 1 base; bases outside gene matches: 13. The V gene's germline CDR1 is TSWWSYY and CDR2 QGS. CDR3 sequence reads: CALGEVRLAGGPTDKLIF. CDR3 nucleotides: TGTGCTCTTGGGGAGGTCCGGCTAGCTGGGGGACCCACCGATAAACTCATCTTT.